This T cell receptor beta chain was sequenced for a study of early T cells in non-severe SARS-CoV-2 infection. At the level of the study: Chains were not paired, and sequencing was done on bulk RNA from unsorted whole blood.

This CDR3 is 12 amino acids long. V dropped 4 bases and J dropped 5 bases, with 9 bases sitting between them. Germline lookup yields CDR1 SGHAT and CDR2 FQNNGV. Study-level points and caveats: Anti-spike CD8 responses were favored by VDJdb matching, which missed private and CD4 specificities.

This clonotype has only a few counts. The target antigen is unknown. Individual cDNA molecules carried attached unique molecular identifiers. TCRdb reprocessed the 5' RACE reads via MiXCR and lists one record per CDR3 protein. The data show 55,000 to 70,000 distinct CDR3 sequences, with about 5.6% seen just once and roughly 6.4% held by the top ten. The receptor comes from an adult who was a healthcare worker with PCR-confirmed SARS-CoV-2 infection or an uninfected control (not recorded which). V is TRBV11-2 and J is TRBJ2-7; D gene unclear. Specimen: whole blood. CDR3 sequence: CASSSRGDEQYF. The CDR3 DNA follows: TGTGCCAGCAGCTCGAGAGGAGACGAGCAGTACTTC.